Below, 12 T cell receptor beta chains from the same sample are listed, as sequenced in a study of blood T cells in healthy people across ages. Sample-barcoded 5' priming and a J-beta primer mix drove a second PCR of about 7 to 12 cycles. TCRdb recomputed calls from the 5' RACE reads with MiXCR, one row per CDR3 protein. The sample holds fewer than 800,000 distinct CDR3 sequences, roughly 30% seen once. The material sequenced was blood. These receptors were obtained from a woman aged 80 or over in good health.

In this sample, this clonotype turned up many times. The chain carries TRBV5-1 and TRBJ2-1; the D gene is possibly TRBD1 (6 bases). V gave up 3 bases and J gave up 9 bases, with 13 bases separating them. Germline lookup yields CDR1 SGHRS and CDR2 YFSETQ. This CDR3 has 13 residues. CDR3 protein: CASSWRQASEQFF. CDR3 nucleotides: TGCGCCAGCAGCTGGAGACAGGCTAGTGAGCAGTTCTTC.

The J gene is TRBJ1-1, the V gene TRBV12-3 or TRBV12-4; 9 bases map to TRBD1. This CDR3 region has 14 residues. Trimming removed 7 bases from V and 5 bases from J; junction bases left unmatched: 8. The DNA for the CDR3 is TGTGCCAGCACCCCTAGGGGGACAGGGACTGAAGCTTTCTTT. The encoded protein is CASTPRGTGTEAFF.

The CDR3 DNA reads TGTGCCAGCAGCGTAGGACGGGCCCAGAACACTGAAGCTTTCTTT. This sequence encodes CASSVGRAQNTEAFF. The rearrangement joins TRBV9 to TRBJ1-1; D call uncertain. Per germline, CDR1 SGDLS and CDR2 YYNGEE. The CDR3 has 15 amino acids. V was clipped by 0 bases and J by 1 base, with 10 bases between them. Variable domain in full (rest from reference TRBV9 and TRBJ1-1): DSGVTQTPKHLITATGQRVTLRCSPRSGDLSVYWYQQSLDQGLQFLIQYYNGEERAKGNILERFSAQQFPDLHSELNLSSLELGDSALYFCASSVGRAQNTEAFFGQGTRLTVV.

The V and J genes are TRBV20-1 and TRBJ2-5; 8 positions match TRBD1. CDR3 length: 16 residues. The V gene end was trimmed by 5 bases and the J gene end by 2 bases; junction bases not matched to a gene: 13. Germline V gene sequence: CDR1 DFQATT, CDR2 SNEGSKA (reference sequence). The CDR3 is CSAHLLDRAFQETQYF. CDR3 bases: TGCAGTGCTCACTTATTGGACAGGGCGTTTCAAGAGACCCAGTACTTC.

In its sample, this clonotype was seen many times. DNA for the CDR3: TGTGCCAGCTCACTACAGCTCGGGACAGGGGGTTTTAGCTCCTACAATGAGCAGTTCTTC. Residues: CASSLQLGTGGFSSYNEQFF. The chain couples TRBV18 to TRBJ2-1; TRBD1 aligns across 11 bases. V lost 4 bases and J lost 0; bases outside the gene matches: 14. There are 20 residues in the CDR3. CDR1 and CDR2 (germline): KGHSH, LQKENI.

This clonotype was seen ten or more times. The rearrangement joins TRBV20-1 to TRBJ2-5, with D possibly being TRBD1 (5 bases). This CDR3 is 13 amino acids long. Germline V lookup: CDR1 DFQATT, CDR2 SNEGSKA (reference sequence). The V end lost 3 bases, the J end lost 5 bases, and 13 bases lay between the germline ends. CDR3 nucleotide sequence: TGCAGTGCTAGGTTGACAGTGGGGGAGACCCAGTACTTC. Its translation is CSARLTVGETQYF.

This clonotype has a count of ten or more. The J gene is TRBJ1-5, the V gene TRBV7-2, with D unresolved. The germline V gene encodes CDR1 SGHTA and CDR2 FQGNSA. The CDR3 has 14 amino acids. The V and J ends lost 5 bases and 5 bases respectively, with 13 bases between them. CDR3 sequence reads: CASSRGAGDQPQHF. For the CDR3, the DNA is TGTGCCAGCAGCCGTGGAGCTGGGGATCAGCCCCAGCATTTT.

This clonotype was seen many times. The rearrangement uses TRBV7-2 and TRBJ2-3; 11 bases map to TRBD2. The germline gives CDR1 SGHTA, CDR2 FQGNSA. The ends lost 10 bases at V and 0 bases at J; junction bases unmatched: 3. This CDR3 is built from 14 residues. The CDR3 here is CATRLAGSTDTQYF. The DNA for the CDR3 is TGTGCCACCAGACTAGCGGGGAGCACAGATACGCAGTATTTT.

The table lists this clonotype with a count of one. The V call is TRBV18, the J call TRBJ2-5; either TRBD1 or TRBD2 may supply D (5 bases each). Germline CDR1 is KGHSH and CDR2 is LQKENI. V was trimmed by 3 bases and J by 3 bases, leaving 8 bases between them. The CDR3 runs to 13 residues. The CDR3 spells CASSPGTKETQYF. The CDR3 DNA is TGTGCCAGCTCACCCGGGACCAAAGAGACCCAGTACTTC.

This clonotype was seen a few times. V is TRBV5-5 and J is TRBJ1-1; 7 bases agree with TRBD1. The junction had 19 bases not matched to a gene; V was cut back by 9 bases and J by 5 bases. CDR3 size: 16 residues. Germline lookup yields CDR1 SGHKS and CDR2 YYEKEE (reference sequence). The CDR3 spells CAITTVRAQGRTEAFF. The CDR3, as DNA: TGTGCCATAACGACCGTGCGGGCACAGGGGAGGACTGAAGCTTTCTTT.

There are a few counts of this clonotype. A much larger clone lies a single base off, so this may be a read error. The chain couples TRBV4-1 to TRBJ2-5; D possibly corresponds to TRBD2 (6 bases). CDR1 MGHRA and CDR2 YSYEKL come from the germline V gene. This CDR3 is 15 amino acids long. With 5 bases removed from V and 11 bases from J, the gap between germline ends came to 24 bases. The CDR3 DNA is TGCGCCAGCAGCGCACTAGCCCAGCTTGGTAATGAGCAGTACTTC. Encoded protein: CASSALAQLGNEQYF.

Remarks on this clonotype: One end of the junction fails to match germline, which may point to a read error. The CDR3 spells CASSSLSGGRSTDTRYF. CDR3 in DNA: TGTGCCAGCAGCTCCCTATCGGGCGGTCGGAGCACAGATACGCGGTATTTT. This chain connects TRBV7-9 to TRBJ2-3; no clear D. Germline CDR1 and CDR2: SEHNR and FQNEAQ (reference sequence). The CDR3 totals 17 residues.